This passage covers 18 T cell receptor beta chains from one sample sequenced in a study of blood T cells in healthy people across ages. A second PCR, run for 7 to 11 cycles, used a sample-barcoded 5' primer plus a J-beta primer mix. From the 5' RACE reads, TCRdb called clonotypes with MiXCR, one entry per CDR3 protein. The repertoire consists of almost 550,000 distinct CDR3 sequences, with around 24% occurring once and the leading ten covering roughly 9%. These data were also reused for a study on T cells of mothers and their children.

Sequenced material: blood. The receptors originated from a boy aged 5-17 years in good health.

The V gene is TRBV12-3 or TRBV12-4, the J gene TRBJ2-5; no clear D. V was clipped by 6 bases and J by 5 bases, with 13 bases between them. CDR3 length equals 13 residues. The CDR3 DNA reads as TGTGCCAGCAGCTTGGTCCGGCGGGAGACCCAGTACTTC. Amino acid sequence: CASSLVRRETQYF.

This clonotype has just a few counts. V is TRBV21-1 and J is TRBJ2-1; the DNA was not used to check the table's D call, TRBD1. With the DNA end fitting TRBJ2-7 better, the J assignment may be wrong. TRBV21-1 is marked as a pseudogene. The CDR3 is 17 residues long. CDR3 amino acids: CASSKAPVFRGAYEQYF. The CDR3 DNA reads TGTGCCAGCAGCAAAGCCCCGGTATTTAGGGGCGCGTACGAGCAGTACTTC.

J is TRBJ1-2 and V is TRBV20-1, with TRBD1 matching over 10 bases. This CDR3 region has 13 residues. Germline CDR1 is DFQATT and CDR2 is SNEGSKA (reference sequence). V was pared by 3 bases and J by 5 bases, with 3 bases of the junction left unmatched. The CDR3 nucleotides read TGCAGTGCTAGTCCGGGACAGGGGTATGGCTACACCTTC. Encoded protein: CSASPGQGYGYTF.

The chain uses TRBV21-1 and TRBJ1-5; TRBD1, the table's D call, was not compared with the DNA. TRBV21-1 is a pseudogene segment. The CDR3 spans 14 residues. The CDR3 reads CASSIRQGQMPQHF. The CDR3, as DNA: TGTGCCAGCAGCATAAGACAGGGCCAAATGCCCCAGCATTTT.

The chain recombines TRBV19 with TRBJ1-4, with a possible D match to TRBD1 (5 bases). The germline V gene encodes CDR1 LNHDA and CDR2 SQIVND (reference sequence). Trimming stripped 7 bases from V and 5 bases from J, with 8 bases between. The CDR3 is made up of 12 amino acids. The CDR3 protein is CASNQGNEKLFF. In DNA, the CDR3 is TGTGCCAGTAATCAGGGAAATGAAAAACTGTTTTTT.

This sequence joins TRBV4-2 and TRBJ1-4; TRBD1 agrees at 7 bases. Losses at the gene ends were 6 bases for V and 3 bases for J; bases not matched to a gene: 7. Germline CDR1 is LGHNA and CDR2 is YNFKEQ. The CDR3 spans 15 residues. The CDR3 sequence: CASRQLRGSNEKLFF. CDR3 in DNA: TGTGCCAGCAGGCAACTCAGGGGGTCTAATGAAAAACTGTTTTTT.

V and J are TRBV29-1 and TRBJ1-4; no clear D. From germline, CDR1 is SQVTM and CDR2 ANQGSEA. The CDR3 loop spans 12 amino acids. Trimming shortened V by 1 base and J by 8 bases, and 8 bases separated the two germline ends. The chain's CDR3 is CSVEGAREKLFF. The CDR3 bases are TGCAGCGTTGAAGGAGCGAGAGAAAAACTGTTTTTT.

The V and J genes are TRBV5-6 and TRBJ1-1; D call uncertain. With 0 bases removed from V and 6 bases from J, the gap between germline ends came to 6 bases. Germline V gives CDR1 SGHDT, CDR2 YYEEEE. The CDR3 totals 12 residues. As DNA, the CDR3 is TGTGCCAGCAGCTTGGTTCAGGCTGAAGCTTTCTTT. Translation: CASSLVQAEAFF.

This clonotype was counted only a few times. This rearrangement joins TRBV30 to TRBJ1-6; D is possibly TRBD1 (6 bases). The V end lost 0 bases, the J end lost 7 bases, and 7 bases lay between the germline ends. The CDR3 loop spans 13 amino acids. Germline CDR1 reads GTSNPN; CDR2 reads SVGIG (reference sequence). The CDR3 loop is CAWSVQGNSPLHF. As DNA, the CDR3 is TGTGCCTGGAGTGTACAGGGAAATTCACCCCTCCACTTT.

The CDR3 sequence is CASSALAGRAQETQYF. Here the CDR3 DNA reads TGTGCCAGCAGCGCCTTAGCGGGAAGGGCCCAAGAGACCCAGTACTTC. The chain employs TRBV13 and TRBJ2-5; 8 nucleotides agree with TRBD2. V lost 5 bases to trimming and J lost 1 base; unmatched junction nucleotides: 9. Germline CDR1 is PRHDT and CDR2 is FYEKMQ (reference sequence). This CDR3 region has 16 residues.

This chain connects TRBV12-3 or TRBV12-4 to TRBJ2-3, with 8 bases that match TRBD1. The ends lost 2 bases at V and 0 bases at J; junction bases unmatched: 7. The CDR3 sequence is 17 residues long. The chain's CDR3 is CASSLWDRTPSTDTQYF. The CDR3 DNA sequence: TGTGCCAGCAGTTTATGGGACAGGACGCCTAGCACAGATACGCAGTATTTT.

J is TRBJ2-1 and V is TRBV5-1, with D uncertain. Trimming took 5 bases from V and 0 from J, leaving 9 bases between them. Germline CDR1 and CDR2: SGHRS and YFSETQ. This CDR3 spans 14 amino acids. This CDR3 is CASRSQSSYNEQFF. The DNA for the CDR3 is TGCGCCAGCAGATCCCAGAGCTCCTACAATGAGCAGTTCTTC.

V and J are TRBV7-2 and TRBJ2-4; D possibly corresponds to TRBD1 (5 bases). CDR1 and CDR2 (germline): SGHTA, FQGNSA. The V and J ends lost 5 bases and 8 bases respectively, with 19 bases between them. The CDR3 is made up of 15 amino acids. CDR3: CASSTDLQGRDIQYF. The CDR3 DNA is TGTGCCAGCAGCACGGACCTCCAGGGTAGGGACATTCAGTACTTC.

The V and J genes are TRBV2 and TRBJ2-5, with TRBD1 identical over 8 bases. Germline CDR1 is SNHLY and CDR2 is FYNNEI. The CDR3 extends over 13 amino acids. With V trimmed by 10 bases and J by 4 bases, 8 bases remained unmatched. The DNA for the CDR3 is TGTGCCACCAGGGGGGACAGGTCAGAGACCCAGTACTTC. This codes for CATRGDRSETQYF.

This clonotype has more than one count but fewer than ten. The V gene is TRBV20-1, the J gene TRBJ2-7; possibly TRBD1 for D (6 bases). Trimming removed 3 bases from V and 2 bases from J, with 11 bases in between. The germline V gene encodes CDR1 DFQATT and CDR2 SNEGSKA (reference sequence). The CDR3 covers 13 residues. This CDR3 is CSARLDSAYEQYF. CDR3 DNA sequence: TGCAGTGCTAGGTTGGACAGCGCCTACGAGCAGTACTTC.

CDR3 region: CASSDVGKGTDTQYF. As DNA, the CDR3 is TGTGCCAGCAGTGATGTGGGGAAAGGCACAGATACGCAGTATTTT. J is TRBJ2-3 and V is TRBV6-1; no definite D call. The CDR3 consists of 15 residues. Germline-derived CDR1 and CDR2 are MNHNS and SASEGT. Between the trimmed V and J ends, which lost 3 bases and 1 base, there was a span of 11 bases.

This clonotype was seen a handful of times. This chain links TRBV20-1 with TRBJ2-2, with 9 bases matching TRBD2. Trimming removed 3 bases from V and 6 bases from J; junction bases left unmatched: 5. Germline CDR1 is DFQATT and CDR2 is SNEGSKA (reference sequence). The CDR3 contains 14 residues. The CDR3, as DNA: TGCAGTGCTAGGCGCGGGGGGGCCGCCGGGGAGCTGTTTTTT. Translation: CSARRGGAAGELFF.

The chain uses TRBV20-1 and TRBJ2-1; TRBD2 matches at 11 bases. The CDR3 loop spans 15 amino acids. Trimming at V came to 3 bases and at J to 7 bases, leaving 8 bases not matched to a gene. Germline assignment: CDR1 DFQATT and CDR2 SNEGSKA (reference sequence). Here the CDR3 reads CSARAQLAGVNEQFF. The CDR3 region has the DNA TGCAGTGCTAGGGCCCAACTAGCGGGAGTGAATGAGCAGTTCTTC.